Listed below are T cell receptor beta chains from one sample, sequenced in a study of tumor-infiltrating lymphocytes in primary liver carcinoma. MiXCR, run by TCRdb on the multiplex PCR reads, gives a single entry per CDR3 protein. Of approximately 42,000 distinct CDR3 sequences in the sample, around 80% were seen once. The sample consisted of tumor-adjacent normal liver tissue. The receptor set was obtained from a woman younger than 45 with primary liver carcinoma and hepatitis B virus infection. Each CDR3 is given with its conserved first and last residue. D genes are given only for firm matches. Size values are once, few and many counts, or a class for expanded clones, and some rows have none.

TRBJ2-3 | - | once | TRBV15 | CATSRDGRSKDTQYF | TGTGCCACCAGCAGAGATGGAAGGAGCAAAGATACGCAGTATTTT
TRBJ2-2 | - | - | TRBV11-2 | CASSLWPSVAGELFF | TGTGCCAGCAGCTTATGGCCAAGCGTAGCCGGGGAGCTGTTTTTT
TRBJ2-1 | TRBD2 | - | TRBV11-2 | CAIRVTSGGAGNEHFF | TGTGCCATCAGGGTTACTAGCGGGGGGGCCGGCAATGAGCACTTCTTC
TRBJ2-3 | TRBD2 | - | TRBV7-8 | CASSLGRGGTGDTQYF | TGTGCCAGCAGCTTAGGAAGGGGAGGGACTGGTGATACGCAGTATTTT
TRBJ2-1 | - | - | TRBV7-3 | CASSLTSGPYNEQFF | TGTGCCAGCAGCTTAACTAGTGGCCCCTACAATGAGCAGTTCTTC
TRBJ2-2 | - | - | TRBV29-1 | CSVREGGTGKLFF | TGCAGCGTTAGGGAAGGCGGGACCGGGAAGCTGTTTTTT
TRBJ1-2 | - | many | TRBV11-3 | CASSLQGIPYGYTF | TGTGCCAGCAGCTTACAGGGGATCCCCTATGGCTACACCTTC
TRBJ2-3 | - | - | TRBV11-2 | CASSHRGSWSLTDTQYF | TGTGCCAGCAGCCATAGAGGTAGCTGGAGCCTCACAGATACGCAGTATTTT
TRBJ2-7 | - | - | TRBV28 | CATNRPISSYDQYF | TGTGCCACGAACAGGCCCATTAGCTCCTACGACCAGTACTTC
TRBJ2-6 | - | - | TRBV5-4 | CAGSLGGQSGANVLTF | TGTGCCGGCAGCTTGGGAGGACAGTCTGGGGCCAACGTCCTGACCTTC
TRBJ2-1 | TRBD2 | - | TRBV28 | CANGRITSGRINNEQFF | TGTGCCAACGGCCGGATCACTAGCGGGAGAATTAACAATGAGCAGTTCTTC
TRBJ1-2 | - | once | TRBV29-1 | CSVEDRWADSYIF | TGCAGCGTTGAAGATCGATGGGCTGACAGCTACATCTTC
TRBJ2-3 | - | few | TRBV6-2/TRBV6-3 | CANSTGATDAQYF | TGTGCCAACAGCACGGGAGCCACAGATGCGCAGTATTTT
TRBJ2-7 | TRBD2 | - | TRBV29-1 | CSIVHRREVRPVNEQYF | TGCAGCATTGTCCATCGGCGGGAGGTTAGGCCAGTAAACGAGCAGTACTTC
TRBJ2-2 | TRBD2 | - | TRBV12-3/TRBV12-4 | CSSTPGLAGYIGELFF | TGTTCCAGCACCCCGGGACTAGCGGGATACATCGGGGAGCTGTTTTTT
TRBJ2-7 | - | once | TRBV18 | CVSPLLPSDPRYEQYF | TGTGTCAGCCCACTGTTACCTAGCGACCCGCGCTACGAGCAGTACTTC
TRBJ2-1 | TRBD1 | - | TRBV29-1 | CSGRTGRPYNEQFF | TGCAGCGGGAGGACAGGGCGACCCTACAATGAGCAGTTCTTC
TRBJ1-6 | - | many | TRBV4-1 | CASSQGPPRETNSPLHF | TGCGCCAGCAGCCAAGGCCCCCCCCGGGAGACTAATTCACCCCTCCACTTT
TRBJ1-2 | - | - | TRBV11-2 | CASSLGAGFGYTF | TGTGCCAGCAGCTTAGGGGCCGGTTTTGGCTACACCTTC
TRBJ2-7 | TRBD2 | - | TRBV6-1 | CASSETSGTSYEQYF | TGTGCGAGCAGTGAAACTAGCGGGACCTCCTACGAGCAGTACTTC
TRBJ2-5 | TRBD2 | many | TRBV6-8 | CASPTSSGQETQYF | TGTGCCAGCCCTACGTCTAGCGGCCAAGAGACCCAGTACTTC
TRBJ1-2 | - | - | TRBV4-3 | CASSTLSGSPYGYTF | TGCGCCAGCAGCACTCTATCAGGGAGTCCCTATGGCTACACCTTC
TRBJ1-2 | - | - | TRBV6-5 | CASSRGQSVTYGYTF | TGTGCCAGCAGTAGAGGACAGTCGGTCACCTATGGCTACACCTTC
TRBJ2-1 | - | - | TRBV12-3/TRBV12-4 | CASSMRSDNEQSF | TGTGCCAGCAGCATGCGTAGCGACAATGAGCAATCCTTC
TRBJ2-1 | - | - | TRBV11-2 | CASGSSAARGRNEQFF | TGTGCCAGCGGCTCCTCGGCCGCGAGAGGCCGAAATGAGCAGTTCTTC
TRBJ2-7 | - | once | TRBV6-6 | CASSPGDEQYF | TGTGCCAGCAGCCCCGGGGACGAGCAGTACTTC
TRBJ1-1 | TRBD1 | - | TRBV20-1 | CSARGDRGTEAFF | TGCAGTGCTAGGGGAGACAGGGGCACTGAAGCTTTCTTT
TRBJ2-7 | - | - | TRBV11-1 | CASRLATASYERYF | TGTGCCAGCCGCTTAGCGACGGCCTCCTACGAGCGGTATTTC
TRBJ2-1 | - | - | TRBV7-9 | CASSEGSALNDRFF | TGTGCCAGCTCTGAGGGTAGCGCACTCAATGATCGGTTCTTC
TRBJ1-1 | - | once | TRBV4-2 | CTSSQAGDRDEAFF | TGTACCAGCAGCCAAGCAGGGGACCGGGATGAGGCTTTCTTT
TRBJ1-2 | - | many | TRBV29-1 | CSVARELGYTF | TGCAGCGTTGCTCGGGAACTTGGCTACACCTTC
TRBJ1-2 | TRBD1 | - | TRBV4-1 | CATSQGRQGAGYGYTF | TGCGCCACCAGCCAAGGCCGGCAGGGGGCCGGCTATGGCTACACCTTC
TRBJ1-3 | - | - | TRBV28 | CASSAQSVRNTIYF | TGTGCCAGCTCAGCACAGTCTGTGAGAAACACCATATATTTT
TRBJ2-7 | TRBD1 | few | TRBV20-1 | CSADRDRDSYEQYF | TGCAGTGCTGACCGGGACAGGGACTCCTACGAGCAGTACTTC
TRBJ1-1 | - | once | TRBV7-2 | CASNYGFGALNTEAFF | TGTGCCAGCAACTACGGATTCGGAGCCTTGAACACTGAAGCTTTCTTT
TRBJ2-1 | TRBD2 | - | TRBV5-5 | CASSLGREGQYGLFF | TGTGCCAGCAGCTTGGGGCGGGAGGGGCAGTATGGGCTATTCTTC
TRBJ2-2 | - | - | TRBV24-1 | CATSGDWDFTGELFF | TGTGCCACCAGTGGTGATTGGGATTTCACCGGGGAGCTGTTTTTT
TRBJ1-1 | - | - | TRBV4-1 | CASSHPLNTEAIF | TGCGCCAGCAGCCACCCTCTGAACACTGAAGCTATCTTT
TRBJ1-2 | - | once | TRBV18 | CASSHPGDYGYTF | TGTGCCAGCTCTCACCCAGGGGACTATGGCTACACCTTC
TRBJ1-4 | - | - | TRBV6-1 | CARRDQGGREKLVF | TGTGCCAGAAGGGACCAGGGTGGCCGTGAAAAACTGGTTTTC
TRBJ1-1 | - | - | TRBV30 | CALTKLPGQLFPNTEAFF | TGTGCCTTGACTAAATTACCGGGACAACTATTCCCGAACACTGAAGCTTTCTTT
TRBJ2-2 | - | - | TRBV6-5 | CASSKHTGTVTTVRELFF | TGTGCCAGCAGTAAACATACCGGGACGGTGACGACGGTGAGGGAGCTGTTTTTT
TRBJ2-1 | - | - | TRBV11-3 | CTSSLDGSSKQFF | TGTACCAGCAGCTTAGACGGGAGCAGTAAGCAGTTCTTC
TRBJ2-7 | - | - | TRBV11-1 | CASNLATVSYEQYF | TGTGCCAGCAACTTAGCGACGGTCTCCTACGAACAGTACTTC
TRBJ2-3 | - | - | TRBV6-1 | CGSEGTRDADTQYF | TGCGGCAGCGAGGGAACGAGGGACGCAGATACGCAGTATTTT
TRBJ2-1 | - | - | TRBV6-6 | CASMDGTARRSEQFF | TGTGCCAGCATGGACGGGACGGCTCGGAGGAGTGAGCAGTTCTTC
TRBJ2-2 | TRBD2 | - | TRBV6-5 | CASGYGLAPNTGELFF | TGTGCCAGCGGATATGGACTAGCGCCGAACACCGGGGAGCTGTTTTTT
TRBJ2-3 | - | - | TRBV6-6 | CASTGRWRGYTDTQYF | TGTGCCAGCACCGGACGGTGGCGGGGATACACAGATACGCAGTATTTT
TRBJ1-5 | - | - | TRBV6-5 | CISSQPQHF | TGTATCAGCAGTCAGCCCCAGCATTTT
TRBJ2-1 | - | - | TRBV4-3 | CASRQDEGSSYNEQFF | TGCGCCAGCAGGCAAGATGAAGGAAGCTCCTACAATGAGCAGTTCTTC
TRBJ2-1 | - | - | TRBV12-3/TRBV12-4 | CASSPREIYNEQFF | TGTGCCAGTAGCCCACGGGAGATATACAATGAGCAGTTCTTC
TRBJ2-2 | - | once | TRBV11-2 | CASLSTGAGELFF | TGTGCCAGCCTCTCGACGGGGGCCGGGGAGCTGTTTTTT
TRBJ2-7 | TRBD2 | - | TRBV28 | CASSCSAGGMREQYF | TGTGCCAGCAGTTGCTCGGCGGGAGGGATGCGCGAGCAGTACTTC